These 8 T cell receptor beta chains were sequenced from one sample in a study of radiation and T cells in renal cell carcinoma. The protocol was immunoSEQ multiplex PCR, while the TCRdb copy is restricted to in-frame clones and leaves out a portion. The sample has around 100,000 clones; around 83% are singletons. As to time point: blood 4 weeks post-SBRT, at nephrectomy. As to treatment: 15 Gy SBRT to primary tumor, nephrectomy 4 weeks later. The specimen was blood, collected from a patient whose treatment included radiotherapy and nephrectomy. The receptor set was obtained from a man between 60 and 70 years old with renal cell carcinoma.

CDR3 loop: CAISNAGSQETQYF. The CDR3 DNA is TGTGCCATCAGTAACGCAGGATCCCAAGAGACCCAGTACTTC. This chain uses TRBV10-3 with TRBJ2-5; no definite D call. This CDR3 is built from 14 residues. Trimming took off 5 bases at V and 1 base at J, with 11 bases between the two ends. CDR1 and CDR2 (germline): ENHRY, SYGVKD.

The chain recombines TRBV5-1 with TRBJ2-1; maybe TRBD2 (5 bases). Germline V gene sequence: CDR1 SGHRS, CDR2 YFSETQ. Trimming took 4 bases from V and 0 from J, leaving 17 bases between them. The CDR3 runs 17 residues. Here the CDR3 DNA reads TGCGCCAGCAGCCTCCGGGCTAGCTTGGACTCCTACAATGAGCAGTTCTTC. Translating gives CASSLRASLDSYNEQFF.

The chain couples TRBV5-1 to TRBJ2-7; 7 positions match TRBD2. CDR1 is SGHRS, CDR2 YFSETQ, per germline. The CDR3 contains 14 residues. V shed 6 bases, J shed 1 base, and the junction held 7 bases outside the gene matches. For the CDR3, the DNA is TGCGCCAGCACCCCCGGGCGGGAGTCCTACGAGCAGTACTTC. It is translated as CASTPGRESYEQYF.

The J gene is TRBJ2-7, the V gene TRBV10-2; the D gene is possibly TRBD1 (5 bases). V gave up 6 bases and J gave up 0 bases, with 9 bases separating them. The CDR3 runs to 13 residues. The V gene's germline CDR1 is WSHSY and CDR2 SAAADI. CDR3 nucleotides: TGCGCCAGCAGCAGACAGAGCTCCTACGAGCAGTACTTC. Protein sequence: CASSRQSSYEQYF.

The V call is TRBV23-1, the J call TRBJ2-5; no definite D call. TRBV23-1 is an ORF; its function is uncertain. This CDR3 has 15 residues. The V and J ends lost 3 bases and 1 base respectively, with 12 bases between them. CDR3 bases: TGCGCCAGCAGTCATCGAGAGGACCTCCAAGAGACCCAGTACTTC. Protein: CASSHREDLQETQYF.

The chain links TRBV27 to TRBJ2-7, with 10 bases lining up with TRBD2. The V gene's germline CDR1 is MNHEY and CDR2 SMNVEV (reference sequence). Trimming removed 5 bases from V and 4 bases from J; junction bases left unmatched: 14. This CDR3 contains 17 residues. Here the CDR3 DNA reads TGTGCCAGCAGTCACACACCGGGTAGCGGGAGGTTATACGAGCAGTACTTC. It encodes CASSHTPGSGRLYEQYF.

The genes are TRBV10-3 and TRBJ2-2; 8 bases match TRBD2. Germline V gene sequence: CDR1 ENHRY, CDR2 SYGVKD. CDR3 length: 16 amino acids. V dropped 3 bases and J dropped 1; count of bases not matched to a gene: 4. CDR3: CAISEAGEQNTGELFF. The DNA for the CDR3 is TGTGCCATCAGTGAAGCGGGAGAGCAGAACACCGGGGAGCTGTTTTTT.

This chain connects TRBV5-1 to TRBJ2-1; D might be TRBD1 or TRBD2, each matching 6 bases. Germline values: CDR1 SGHRS, CDR2 YFSETQ. The CDR3 length is 15 residues. V was clipped by 3 bases and J by 7 bases, with 17 bases between them. The CDR3 DNA sequence: TGCGCCAGCAGCTGGGGTCAGGGGAGGACAAATGAGCAGTTCTTC. Translation gives CASSWGQGRTNEQFF.